This is a list of T cell receptor beta chains from one sample in a study of blood T cells in healthy people across ages. MiXCR, applied by TCRdb to the 5' RACE reads, yields one record per CDR3 protein. The sample consists of hundreds of thousands of distinct CDR3 sequences, around a fifth of them appearing once. The sequencing sample was made of blood. These receptors were obtained from a man in his 70s in good health. CDR3s leave out the opening cysteine and the closing phenylalanine or tryptophan. Part of the rows lack a size; the others show once, few, many or a class for expanded clones.

TRBJ1-5 NA 14 TRBV15 ATSRDRQGGNQPQH
TRBJ2-3 NA 14 TRBV4-1 ASSQGSGASTDTQY
TRBJ2-2 NA 11 TRBV6-5 ASSKRGTGELF
TRBJ2-1 NA 12 TRBV4-1 ASSGQGLGNGRF
TRBJ2-4 NA 11 TRBV29-1 SVEAGRGDTQY
TRBJ1-4 NA 14 TRBV28 ASSFPGAGANEKLF
NA few 14 TRBV11-2 ASSFGQGFNQETQY
TRBJ1-3 NA 13 TRBV7-2 ASSRPGQGGNTIY
NA NA 11 TRBV7-6 ASSLSLGDEQF
TRBJ1-1 NA 13 TRBV13 ASSLGQGAATEAF
TRBJ1-1 once 14 TRBV28 ASSTQGGGRNTEAF
TRBJ2-1 few 15 TRBV9 ASSARLAPSSYNEQF
TRBJ1-2 NA 10 TRBV29-1 SVEMAAYGYT
TRBJ2-7 few 11 TRBV25-1 ASSDGTHNEQY
TRBJ1-1 few 10 TRBV29-1 SAGTLNTEAF
TRBJ2-7 NA 13 TRBV7-2 ASSLFGRSSYEQY
TRBJ2-4 NA 13 TRBV18 ASSPRSAGLNIQY